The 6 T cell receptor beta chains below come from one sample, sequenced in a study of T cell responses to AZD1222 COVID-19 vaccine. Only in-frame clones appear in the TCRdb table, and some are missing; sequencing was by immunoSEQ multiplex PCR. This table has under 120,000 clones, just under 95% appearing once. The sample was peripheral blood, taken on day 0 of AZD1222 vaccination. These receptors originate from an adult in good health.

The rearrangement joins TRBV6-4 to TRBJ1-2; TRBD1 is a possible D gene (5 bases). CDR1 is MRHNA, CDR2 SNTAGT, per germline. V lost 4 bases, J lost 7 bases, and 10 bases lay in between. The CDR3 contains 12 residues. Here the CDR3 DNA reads TGTGCCAGCAGTGGTGTCGGGGGTGGCTACACCTTC. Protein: CASSGVGGGYTF.

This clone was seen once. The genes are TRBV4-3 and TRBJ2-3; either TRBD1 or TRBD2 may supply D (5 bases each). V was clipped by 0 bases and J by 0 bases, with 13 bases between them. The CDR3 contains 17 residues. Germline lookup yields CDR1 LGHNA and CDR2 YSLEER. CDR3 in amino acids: CASSQDWDASSTDTQYF. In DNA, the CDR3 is TGCGCCAGCAGCCAAGATTGGGACGCCTCTAGCACAGATACGCAGTATTTT.

The CDR3 DNA sequence: TGTGCCAGCAGCTTAGACCAGACCCGGGATACGCAGTATTTT. It translates to CASSLDQTRDTQYF. V gene TRBV7-9 combines with J gene TRBJ2-3; D is unclear. V was cut by 1 base and J by 6 bases, with 11 bases left in between. The CDR3 loop spans 14 amino acids. Germline V gene data show CDR1 as SEHNR and CDR2 as FQNEAQ (reference sequence).

The CDR3 region is CASSTPSGGEFF. CDR3 in DNA: TGTGCCAGCAGTACCCCTTCTGGAGGTGAATTCTTT. The V gene is TRBV6-5, the J gene TRBJ1-1; no clear D gene. The CDR3 totals 12 residues. Germline CDR1 and CDR2: MNHEY and SVGAGI. Deletions cut 5 bases from V and 14 bases from J, with 18 bases between.

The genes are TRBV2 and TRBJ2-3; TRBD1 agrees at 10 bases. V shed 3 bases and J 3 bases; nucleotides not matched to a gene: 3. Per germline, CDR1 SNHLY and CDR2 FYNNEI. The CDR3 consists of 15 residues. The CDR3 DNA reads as TGTGCCAGCAGTGAGACAGGGGGCAGGACAGATACGCAGTATTTT. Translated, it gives CASSETGGRTDTQYF. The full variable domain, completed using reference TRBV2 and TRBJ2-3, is EPEVTQTPSHQVTQMGQEVILRCVPISNHLYFYWYRQILGQKVEFLVSFYNNEISEKSEIFDDQFSVERPDGSNFTLKIRSTKLEDSAMYFCASSETGGRTDTQYFGPGTRLTVL.

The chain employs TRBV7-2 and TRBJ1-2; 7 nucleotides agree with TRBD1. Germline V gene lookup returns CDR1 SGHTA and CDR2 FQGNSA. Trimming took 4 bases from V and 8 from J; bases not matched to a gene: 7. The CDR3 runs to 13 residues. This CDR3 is CASSSTGVKGYTF. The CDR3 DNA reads TGTGCCAGCAGCTCAACAGGGGTGAAAGGCTACACCTTC.